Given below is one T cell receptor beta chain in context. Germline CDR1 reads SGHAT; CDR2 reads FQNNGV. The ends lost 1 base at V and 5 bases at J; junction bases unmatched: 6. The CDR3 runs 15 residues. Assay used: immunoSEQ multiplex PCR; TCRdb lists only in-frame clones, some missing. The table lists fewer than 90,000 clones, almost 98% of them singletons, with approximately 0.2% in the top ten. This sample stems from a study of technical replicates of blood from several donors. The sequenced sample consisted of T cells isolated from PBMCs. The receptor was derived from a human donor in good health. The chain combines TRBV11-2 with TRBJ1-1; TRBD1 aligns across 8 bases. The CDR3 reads CASSLARRGQTEAFF. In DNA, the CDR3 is TGTGCCAGCAGCTTAGCGCGCAGGGGGCAAACTGAAGCTTTCTTT.